One T cell receptor (beta chain) is described in this entry. The antigen is undetermined. Other DNA sequences within the sample encode an identical CDR3. This PCR relied on a set of 60 Vbeta primers and 13 Jbeta primers. Data came from immunoSEQ multiplex PCR; TCRdb stores just in-frame clones and leaves some out. The data show 150,000 to 250,000 clones, 70% to 80% seen once. V lost 1 base and J 8 bases, leaving 8 bases between the germline ends. The CDR3 spans 11 residues. Germline CDR1 is DFQATT and CDR2 is SNEGSKA (reference sequence). These data belong to a study of cytomegalovirus exposure and HLA in healthy donors. Study-level results: Data from an earlier analysis indicated that most TCR beta V segments were productive either about 87% or about 30% of the time. TCR beta chain V- and J-gene trimming was linked, in a later analysis, to a missense variant in DCLRE1C.

Healthy donors of bone marrow made up the group. The TCR sequence derives from a woman aged 25 to 39 in good health and CMV-seropositive. The chain joins TRBV20-1 to TRBJ1-1; D may be TRBD1 (6 bases). Input material: PBMCs. CDR3 region: CSARGGTEAFF. CDR3 in DNA: TGCAGTGCTAGAGGGGGGACAGAAGCTTTCTTT.